This TCR beta chain derives from a study of shared clonotypes between healthy human individuals. Study results and caveats: In contrast to clonotypes shared by all four donors, non-shared clonotypes had lower generation probabilities.

Researchers divided each subset's genomic DNA evenly across several immunoSEQ plates. As originally analysed: Filtering differed since immunoSEQ provided only junctions, with no quality scores. Clones were read by immunoSEQ multiplex PCR, and TCRdb kept only the in-frame ones, dropping some. The DNA gave D and trimming, while V, J and clone size come from that table. The top ten clones hold about 0.36% of a sample with about 2.3 million clones, around 93% of them seen once. CD4+ cells were split into CD45RA+ naive and CD45RA-negative memory subsets. A word on this clone: The antigen is undetermined.

The CDR3 has 18 amino acids. V lost 1 base and J lost 0; bases outside the gene matches: 9. Looked up from germline, CDR1 is LNHNV and CDR2 is YYDKDF (reference sequence). The chain uses TRBV15 and TRBJ1-5, with TRBD1 identical over 7 bases. Sequenced input: naive CD4+ T cells from PBMCs. Described subset: CD45RA+ positively selected. This clonotype was sampled from a man aged 18 to 29 in good health. Some clones in this sample may be carry-over from other donors' samples. The CDR3 is CATSRVRGDSYSNQPQHF. The CDR3, as DNA: TGTGCCACCAGCAGAGTAAGGGGGGACAGTTATAGCAATCAGCCCCAGCATTTT.